This T cell receptor beta chain stems from a study of T-cell memory formation after mild COVID-19. Whole-study context: TCR clusters were mostly donor specific.

CDR1 is SGHDT, CDR2 YYEEEE, per germline. After removal of 4 bases from V and 1 base from J, the junction contained 6 bases not matched to a gene. The CDR3 covers 15 residues. Amplification by 5'RACE using constant-segment primers produced TCR alpha and TCR beta cDNA libraries that carried sample barcodes and UMIs. TCRdb analysed the 5' RACE reads with MiXCR anew, one entry per CDR3 protein. The sample has hundreds of thousands of distinct CDR3 sequences, more than 15% seen once. This clonotype was detected a few times. Its antigen is still unknown. Whole-study findings and limits: Among CD4+ contracting clones, most were CM and EM, and CD8+ ones EMRA. Nothing showed for sure that second-wave clones peaking on day 37 were SARS-CoV-2 specific.

The sequencing input was PBMCs or a T cell subset sorted from them (not recorded which). The chain joins TRBV5-6 to TRBJ1-2; 8 positions agree with TRBD1. The receptor comes from an adult woman who had mild COVID-19 (a few samples of this study predate the infection). Cell type and time point are not known. The CDR3: CASSLGTGYNYGYTF. CDR3 DNA: TGTGCCAGCAGCCTCGGGACAGGCTATAACTATGGCTACACCTTC.